This T cell receptor (beta chain) was observed in a study of blood T cell repertoires in COVID-19. Whole-study context: Donors in the United States, Italy and Spain gave samples during acute or convalescent COVID-19.

Looked up from germline, CDR1 is SGHTA and CDR2 is FQGNSA. The CDR3 loop spans 15 amino acids. The germline V and J ends were trimmed by 3 bases and 6 bases, with 18 bases remaining between them. In the original analysis: Reference gene primer amplification gave nucleated cell count estimates. Profiling relied on immunoSEQ multiplex PCR, and the TCRdb table lists in-frame clones only, not all of them. D and trimming were read from the DNA, whereas the V and J calls and clone size are those reported in that table. The sample consists of 72,000 or so clones, approximately 85% of them appearing once. This clone is a singleton in its sample.

This receptor was obtained from a woman older than 75 with active or convalescent COVID-19. The sequencing sample was made of peripheral blood. The chain recombines TRBV7-2 with TRBJ2-7, with D unclear. The CDR3 DNA sequence: TGTGCCAGCAGCTTCACTGCTTCCTTGTGGGCCGAGCAGTACTTC. Translation gives CASSFTASLWAEQYF.